Listed here are 26 T cell receptor beta chains from one sample, sequenced in a study of blood T cell repertoires in COVID-19 (dated by TCRdb to the early 2020s). The protocol used for the library was the immunoSEQ multiplex PCR assay. Not all clones reach the TCRdb copy of this immuneACCESS table, which keeps in-frame sequences only. Checked studies attribute under half of the gap to unresolved V genes and leave the rest unexplained. This sample is represented by approximately 300,000 clones; around nine tenths of them were singletons. About 5.2% of the sample is held by the ten biggest clonotypes. The sample was PBMCs or T cells enriched from blood (not recorded which). These receptors were obtained from a man aged 60-69 years who had recovered from COVID-19.

The chain joins TRBV28 to TRBJ2-7; no definite D call. This CDR3 comprises 14 residues. Trimming pared 1 base from V and 3 bases from J, leaving 10 bases between. The germline gives CDR1 MDHEN, CDR2 SYDVKM. CDR3 loop: CASSLLGRNYEQYF. CDR3 in DNA: TGTGCCAGCAGTTTATTGGGCAGGAACTACGAGCAGTACTTC.

V usage is TRBV10-3 and J usage is TRBJ2-5; 7 nucleotides align to TRBD1. The V gene end was trimmed by 7 bases and the J gene end by 1 base; junction bases not matched to a gene: 6. The CDR3 loop spans 14 amino acids. Germline-derived CDR1 and CDR2 are ENHRY and SYGVKD. CDR3 amino acids: CAITRDSTQETQYF. CDR3 nucleotide sequence: TGTGCCATCACCCGGGACAGTACCCAAGAGACCCAGTACTTC.

The V call is TRBV7-2, the J call TRBJ2-1, with TRBD2 matching over 11 bases. This CDR3 has 16 amino acids. V trimming: 4 bases; J trimming: 3 bases; junction bases outside the gene matches: 5. Germline-derived CDR1 and CDR2 are SGHTA and FQGNSA. The CDR3: CASSWGTSGFYNEQFF. CDR3 nucleotides: TGTGCCAGCAGCTGGGGGACTAGCGGATTCTACAATGAGCAGTTCTTC. The whole variable domain, remainder taken from reference TRBV7-2 and TRBJ2-1, is GAGVSQSPSNKVTEKGKDVELRCDPISGHTALYWYRQSLGQGLEFLIYFQGNSAPDKSGLPSDRFSAERTGGSVSTLTIQRTQQEDSAVYLCASSWGTSGFYNEQFFGPGTRLTVL.

This clone came up once. CDR3 in amino acids: CASSPGRTSTDTQYF. In nucleotides, the CDR3 is TGTGCCAGCTCACCGGGACGGACTAGTACAGATACGCAGTATTTT. The rearrangement uses TRBV18 and TRBJ2-3, with 7 bases fitting TRBD2. CDR1 and CDR2 (germline): KGHSH, LQKENI. There are 15 residues in the CDR3. With 3 bases clipped from V and 3 bases from J, the junction kept 6 bases outside the gene matches.

Here the CDR3 DNA reads TGTGCCAGCAGTAAATGTCTTCCCACTGTCTCGAACACTGAAGCTTTCTTT. It translates to CASSKCLPTVSNTEAFF. The chain has TRBV21-1 and TRBJ1-1. TRBV21-1 is a known pseudogene. This CDR3 is 17 amino acids long.

The chain links TRBV19 to TRBJ1-2, with a weak D call TRBD1 (5 bases). V was cut by 7 bases and J by 6 bases, with 21 bases left in between. The CDR3 extends over 15 amino acids. Germline V gene lookup returns CDR1 LNHDA and CDR2 SQIVND (reference sequence). CDR3 DNA sequence: TGTGCCAGTACCATTCCCGGTTGGGCAGGGAATGGCTACACCTTC. This translates into CASTIPGWAGNGYTF.

This chain uses TRBV28 with TRBJ1-1, with a weak D call TRBD1 (6 bases). The germline V gene encodes CDR1 MDHEN and CDR2 SYDVKM. The V end was cut by 3 bases, the J end by 0 bases, with 17 bases between. The CDR3 length is 17 residues. CDR3 amino acids: CASSFDSRGLMNTEAFF. In DNA, the CDR3 is TGTGCCAGCAGTTTCGACAGCAGGGGCCTAATGAACACTGAAGCTTTCTTT.

V usage is TRBV11-3 and J usage is TRBJ2-2, with 11 positions matching TRBD2. The CDR3 loop spans 16 amino acids. V gave up 4 bases and J gave up 5 bases; unmatched junction bases: 6. Germline V lookup: CDR1 SGHNT, CDR2 YENEEA. The CDR3 reads CASSSNSGRATGELFF. The CDR3 region has the DNA TGTGCCAGCAGCTCCAATAGCGGGAGGGCTACCGGGGAGCTGTTTTTT.

The chain recombines TRBV7-2 with TRBJ2-7; 9 bases line up with TRBD1. The V gene's germline CDR1 is SGHTA and CDR2 FQGNSA. The CDR3 totals 16 residues. Losses at the gene ends were 4 bases for V and 3 bases for J; bases not matched to a gene: 10. CDR3 protein: CASSSLSATGGYEQYF. CDR3 sequence (DNA): TGTGCCAGCAGCTCCCTCTCAGCGACAGGGGGCTACGAGCAGTACTTC.

The chain links TRBV21-1 to TRBJ2-1; the table's D call, TRBD2, has no DNA check behind it. TRBV21-1 is assigned pseudogene status. The CDR3 has 16 residues. The CDR3 region has the DNA TGTGCCAGCAGCAAAAAGCGGGGGACGAAATACAATGAGCAGTTCTTC. Translating gives CASSKKRGTKYNEQFF.

The DNA for the CDR3 is TGTGCCAGCAGCTTAGAGAGGGACAGGATCTACAATGAGCAGTTCTTC. Amino acids: CASSLERDRIYNEQFF. The gene calls are TRBV7-6 and TRBJ2-1, with TRBD1 identical over 8 bases. Unmatched junction bases numbered 5, after V lost 1 base and J lost 3 bases. The CDR3 runs 16 residues. CDR1 SGHVS and CDR2 FNYEAQ come from the germline V gene. The full variable domain, completed using reference TRBV7-6 and TRBJ2-1, is GAGVSQSPRYKVTKRGQDVALRCDPISGHVSLYWYRQALGQGPEFLTYFNYEAQQDKSGLPNDRFSAERPEGSISTLTIQRTEQRDSAMYRCASSLERDRIYNEQFFGPGTRLTVL.

The chain is built from TRBV5-5 and TRBJ1-1; no clear D. V dropped 3 bases and J dropped 5 bases, with 20 bases sitting between them. The CDR3 totals 16 residues. Germline-derived CDR1 and CDR2 are SGHKS and YYEKEE (reference sequence). The CDR3 protein is CASSSTPDPGGTEAFF. DNA for the CDR3: TGTGCCAGCAGCTCCACCCCGGATCCGGGAGGAACTGAAGCTTTCTTT.

The chain recombines TRBV9 with TRBJ1-3; 7 bases map to TRBD1. This CDR3 region has 18 residues. The germline CDR1 and CDR2 sequences are SGDLS and YYNGEE. Trimming took 0 bases from V and 3 from J; bases not matched to a gene: 12. CDR3 nucleotide sequence: TGTGCCAGCAGCGTAGCCCCCAACAGGGACAGAGGTGGAAACACCATATATTTT. It is translated as CASSVAPNRDRGGNTIYF. Together with reference TRBV9 and TRBJ1-3, the CDR3 gives the full variable domain: DSGVTQTPKHLITATGQRVTLRCSPRSGDLSVYWYQQSLDQGLQFLIQYYNGEERAKGNILERFSAQQFPDLHSELNLSSLELGDSALYFCASSVAPNRDRGGNTIYFGEGSWLTVV.

This clone appeared once. The V and J genes are TRBV6-5 and TRBJ2-7; 8 bases map to TRBD1. The germline gives CDR1 MNHEY, CDR2 SVGAGI. V trimming: 5 bases; J trimming: 2 bases; junction bases outside the gene matches: 8. The CDR3 is made up of 15 amino acids. Written as DNA, the CDR3 is TGTGCCAGCAGTCGACAGGGGCAGGGGCCCTACGAGCAGTACTTC. Amino acid sequence: CASSRQGQGPYEQYF.

The sample holds one count of this clone. The rearrangement joins TRBV6-2 or TRBV6-3 to TRBJ1-2, with D uncertain. This CDR3 comprises 15 residues. Trimming left V 0 bases short and J 4 bases short, with 12 bases between. Germline V gene sequence: CDR1 MNHEY, CDR2 SVGEGT. This CDR3 reads CASSYSGRSIYGYTF. In DNA, the CDR3 is TGTGCCAGCAGTTACTCGGGCAGGTCCATCTATGGCTACACCTTC.

This chain joins TRBV27 and TRBJ2-2; 8 bases line up with TRBD1. V shed 6 bases, J shed 7 bases, and the junction held 7 bases outside the gene matches. Germline lookup yields CDR1 MNHEY and CDR2 SMNVEV (reference sequence). The CDR3 loop spans 14 amino acids. The DNA of the CDR3 is TGTGCCAGCAGGATAACAGGGGGAAACGGGGAGCTGTTTTTT. It codes for CASRITGGNGELFF.

V usage is TRBV4-1 and J usage is TRBJ1-4; the match to TRBD1 covers 8 bases. The CDR3 runs to 16 residues. Trimming removed 4 bases from V and 5 bases from J; junction bases left unmatched: 9. Germline CDR1 is MGHRA and CDR2 is YSYEKL. CDR3 protein: CASSRRGGQANEKLFF. The CDR3 region has the DNA TGCGCCAGCAGCCGCCGTGGGGGACAGGCAAATGAAAAACTGTTTTTT.

This sequence joins TRBV10-2 and TRBJ2-1; 10 positions match TRBD2. CDR3 length equals 15 residues. The junction had 8 bases not matched to a gene; V was cut back by 4 bases and J by 8 bases. Germline V gene data show CDR1 as WSHSY and CDR2 as SAAADI. This CDR3 reads CASSAPGLAIYEQFF. CDR3 DNA sequence: TGCGCCAGCAGTGCCCCGGGACTAGCGATCTATGAGCAGTTCTTC.

The chain is built from TRBV6-1 and TRBJ1-1, with 7 bases aligning to TRBD1. CDR1 is MNHNS, CDR2 SASEGT, per germline. V shed 1 base and J 1 base; nucleotides not matched to a gene: 3. The CDR3 runs to 15 residues. The CDR3 region is CASSEGRTGNTEAFF. The CDR3 bases are TGTGCCAGCAGTGAAGGGCGGACAGGGAACACTGAAGCTTTCTTT.

This chain joins TRBV27 and TRBJ2-1; 7 nucleotides align to TRBD1. Germline CDR1 and CDR2: MNHEY and SMNVEV (reference sequence). The J segment lost 4 bases and the V segment lost 3 bases, leaving 6 bases of the junction unmatched. The CDR3 runs to 15 residues. CDR3 residues: CASSLTWDRYNEQFF. As DNA, the CDR3 is TGTGCCAGCAGTTTGACTTGGGACAGATACAATGAGCAGTTCTTC.

The chain has TRBV7-8 and TRBJ1-4, with D unresolved. Germline assignment: CDR1 SGHVS and CDR2 FQNEAQ. The CDR3 spans 14 residues. V lost 0 bases to trimming and J lost 4 bases, with 6 bases between them. The CDR3 reads CASSLAGLNEKLFF. The CDR3 bases are TGTGCCAGCAGCTTAGCAGGACTTAATGAAAAACTGTTTTTT.

This chain uses TRBV7-3 with TRBJ1-5; D may be TRBD1 (5 bases). The V gene lost 5 bases and the J gene lost 2 bases, with 28 bases spanning the gap. The germline gives CDR1 SGHTA, CDR2 FQGTGA. This CDR3 has 20 amino acids. The CDR3 loop reads CASSPPFREEVRMCNQPQHF. In DNA, the CDR3 is TGTGCCAGCAGCCCCCCGTTCAGGGAAGAAGTCCGGATGTGCAATCAGCCCCAGCATTTT.

V usage is TRBV11-2 and J usage is TRBJ2-7; TRBD1 matches 8 bases. Trimming cost V 3 bases and J 2 bases; bases outside gene matches: 3. Germline-derived CDR1 and CDR2 are SGHAT and FQNNGV. The CDR3 spans 14 residues. In DNA, the CDR3 is TGTGCCAGCAGCTTGGGACAGGAGCCCTACGAGCAGTACTTC. Its protein product is CASSLGQEPYEQYF.

The chain combines TRBV18 with TRBJ2-7; a weak D match, TRBD1 (6 bases). The V gene's germline CDR1 is KGHSH and CDR2 LQKENI. V lost 6 bases, J lost 1 base, and 10 bases lay in between. CDR3 length equals 13 residues. CDR3 loop: CASSRGQSYEQYF. The CDR3 coding sequence is TGTGCCAGCTCCCGAGGACAGTCCTACGAGCAGTACTTC.

In this sample, this clone turned up once. The V and J genes are TRBV2 and TRBJ2-7, with TRBD1 identical over 10 bases. CDR1 is SNHLY and CDR2 is FYNNEI in the germline V gene. Germline trimming cut 5 bases from V and 1 base from J; bases unmatched to any gene: 5. There are 15 residues in the CDR3. The CDR3 loop reads CASSQGGQGSYEQYF. The CDR3 DNA follows: TGTGCCAGCAGTCAAGGGGGACAGGGGTCCTACGAGCAGTACTTC. Filled out from reference TRBV2 and TRBJ2-7, the complete variable domain reads EPEVTQTPSHQVTQMGQEVILRCVPISNHLYFYWYRQILGQKVEFLVSFYNNEISEKSEIFDDQFSVERPDGSNFTLKIRSTKLEDSAMYFCASSQGGQGSYEQYFGPGTRLTVT.

The genes are TRBV6-2 or TRBV6-3 and TRBJ1-5; 7 bases agree with TRBD1. The ends lost 0 bases at V and 0 bases at J; junction bases unmatched: 8. The CDR3 is 18 residues long. The germline V gene encodes CDR1 MNHEY and CDR2 SVGEGT. The CDR3 DNA reads TGTGCCAGCAGTTACTCCTCAGGGGGACCGTATAGCAATCAGCCCCAGCATTTT. This encodes CASSYSSGGPYSNQPQHF.